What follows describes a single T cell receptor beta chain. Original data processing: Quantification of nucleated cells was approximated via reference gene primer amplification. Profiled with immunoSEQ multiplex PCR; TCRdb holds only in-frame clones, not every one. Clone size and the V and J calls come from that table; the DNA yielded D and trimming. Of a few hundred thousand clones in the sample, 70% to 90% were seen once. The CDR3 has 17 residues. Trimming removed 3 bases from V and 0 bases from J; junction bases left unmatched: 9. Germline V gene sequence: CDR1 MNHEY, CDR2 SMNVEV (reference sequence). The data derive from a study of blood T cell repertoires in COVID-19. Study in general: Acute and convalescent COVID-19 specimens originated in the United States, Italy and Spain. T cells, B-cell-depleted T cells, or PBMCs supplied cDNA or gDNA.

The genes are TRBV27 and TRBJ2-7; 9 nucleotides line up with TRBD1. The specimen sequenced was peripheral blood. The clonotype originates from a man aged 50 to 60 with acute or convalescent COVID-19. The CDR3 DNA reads TGTGCCAGCAGTTTCGTCCCGGGACAGGGCCCCTCCTACGAGCAGTACTTC. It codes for CASSFVPGQGPSYEQYF.